The 4 T cell receptor beta chains reported below all come from one sample, sequenced in a study of cytomegalovirus exposure and HLA in healthy donors. The PCR was carried out with 60 Vbeta primers and 13 Jbeta primers. The repertoire was sequenced with immunoSEQ multiplex PCR; TCRdb's copy has only in-frame clones and lacks some. The sample includes roughly 100,000 clones, roughly 80% of them seen just once. The sample comprised PBMCs. These receptors came from a woman aged 55-69 years in good health and CMV-seronegative.

Only a few counts were recorded for this clone. In nucleotides, the CDR3 is TGTGCCAGCAGCAGGGACTCGGGGGGGGCCTACAATGAGCAGTTCTTC. Protein: CASSRDSGGAYNEQFF. The rearrangement links TRBV5-5 to TRBJ2-1; the match to TRBD2 covers 8 bases. From germline, CDR1 is SGHKS and CDR2 YYEKEE (reference sequence). The CDR3 loop spans 16 amino acids. Trimming took 4 bases from V and 2 from J; bases not matched to a gene: 8.

The rearrangement links TRBV5-1 to TRBJ2-7; D is perhaps TRBD2 (6 bases). With 6 bases removed from V and 2 bases from J, the gap between germline ends came to 18 bases. This CDR3 has 15 residues. From germline, CDR1 is SGHRS and CDR2 YFSETQ. CDR3 region: CASTLVAGMAYEQYF. CDR3 in DNA: TGCGCCAGCACCTTAGTGGCGGGAATGGCCTACGAGCAGTACTTC.

The V call is TRBV6-6, the J call TRBJ1-5; no reliable D call. Germline CDR1 reads MNHNY; CDR2 reads SVGAGI (reference sequence). This CDR3 is 13 amino acids long. V lost 6 bases, J lost 4 bases, and 10 bases lay in between. The CDR3 sequence: CASRHRSNQPQHF. The CDR3 DNA reads TGTGCCAGCAGACATCGGAGTAATCAGCCCCAGCATTTT.

The CDR3 region is CASSGTVYNEQFF. The DNA for the CDR3 is TGTGCCAGCAGCGGGACTGTTTACAATGAGCAGTTCTTC. V usage is TRBV7-6 and J usage is TRBJ2-1, with D tentatively TRBD2 (6 bases). Per germline, CDR1 SGHVS and CDR2 FNYEAQ. The CDR3 extends over 13 amino acids. V lost 5 bases to trimming and J lost 4 bases, with 9 bases between them.